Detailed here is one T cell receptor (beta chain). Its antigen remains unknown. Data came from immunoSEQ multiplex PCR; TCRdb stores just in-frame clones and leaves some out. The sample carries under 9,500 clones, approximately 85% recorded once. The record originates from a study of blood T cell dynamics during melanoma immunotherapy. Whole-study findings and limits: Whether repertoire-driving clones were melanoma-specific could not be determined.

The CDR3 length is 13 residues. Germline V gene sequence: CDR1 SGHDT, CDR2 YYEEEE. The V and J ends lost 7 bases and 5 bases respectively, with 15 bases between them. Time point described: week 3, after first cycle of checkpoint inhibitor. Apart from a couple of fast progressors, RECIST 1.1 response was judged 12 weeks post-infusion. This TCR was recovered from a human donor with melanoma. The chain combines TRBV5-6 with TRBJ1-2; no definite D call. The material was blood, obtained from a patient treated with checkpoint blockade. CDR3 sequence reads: CASFTWTAYGYTF. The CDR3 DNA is TGTGCCAGCTTCACTTGGACGGCTTATGGCTACACCTTC.